Here is one T cell receptor (beta chain) with its context. Antigen: not known. These data belong to a study of monozygotic twins with cystic fibrosis. The study, taken as a whole, reports: Monozygotic CF twins shared more identical nucleotide clonotypes than unrelated patients.

TCRdb's table, derived via immunoSEQ multiplex PCR, lists solely in-frame clones and lacks some. The sample carries 14,000 or so clones, 90% to 95% recorded once. V was pared by 3 bases and J by 3 bases, with 11 bases between. There are 14 residues in the CDR3. From germline, CDR1 is MDHEN and CDR2 SYDVKM. The chain uses TRBV28 and TRBJ1-2; possible D gene TRBD1, 5 bases. The TCR comes from a girl aged 2-10 years with cystic fibrosis. Sequenced input: blood. The DNA for the CDR3 is TGTGCCAGCAGTTTTTATGGGGGTTACTATGGCTACACCTTC. Encoded protein: CASSFYGGYYGYTF.